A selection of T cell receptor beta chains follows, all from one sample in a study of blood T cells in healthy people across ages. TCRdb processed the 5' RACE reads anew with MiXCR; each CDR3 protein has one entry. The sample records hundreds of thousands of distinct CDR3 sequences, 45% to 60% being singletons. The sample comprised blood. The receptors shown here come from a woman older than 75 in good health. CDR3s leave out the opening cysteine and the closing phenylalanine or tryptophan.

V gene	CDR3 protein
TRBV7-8	ASSLLGRSAFSYNEQF
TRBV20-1	SALATGGNGDTQY
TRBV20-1	SAREIGRQVGDIQY
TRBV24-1	ATSAFIGETQY
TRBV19	ASRMGGVNEQF
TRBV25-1	ASSGRLDQPQH
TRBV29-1	SVQTSGGETQY
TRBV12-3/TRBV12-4	ASSLSPAASEQF
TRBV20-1	SAYGGHYGYT
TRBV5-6	ASSLQGVEQY
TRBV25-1	ASSARQDYGYT
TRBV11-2	ASSLDLSTAVSSYNEQY
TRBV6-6	ASRGNRDRQYEQY
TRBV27	ASSTLGSGIETQY
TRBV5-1	ASSPRTGQGQETQY